One sample yielded the 27 T cell receptor beta chains listed below, sequenced in a study of CD8+ T cells in alopecia areata (dated by TCRdb to the late 2010s). Receptor libraries were prepared by the immunoSEQ multiplex PCR assay. RNA was extracted from all samples and reverse transcribed into cDNA as template for TCR sequencing. The immuneACCESS repertoire file appears here via TCRdb, limited to in-frame rearrangements. These files lack a portion of the clones; in checked studies, under half of the deficit traces to unresolved V genes, and the cause of the others is not known. Counted in this sample were some 150,000 clones; approximately 65% of them appeared once. The ten top clones hold 9.5% to 12% of the sample. The time point label, as the study defines it: baseline before oral tofacitinib. The specimen comprised CD8+ T cells sorted from blood, sampled at week 0. The receptors originated from a human donor with alopecia areata.

This clone turned up a few times. The genes are TRBV15 and TRBJ2-1, with D possibly being TRBD1 (6 bases). Trimming removed 1 base at V and 2 bases at J, with 9 bases between. The CDR3 is made up of 15 amino acids. Germline V CDR1 and CDR2: LNHNV, YYDKDF (reference sequence). The CDR3 spells CATSRGTEAYNEQFF. CDR3 in DNA: TGTGCCACCAGCAGAGGGACAGAGGCCTACAATGAGCAGTTCTTC.

The V and J genes are TRBV11-1 and TRBJ2-1; 8 bases line up with TRBD1. The junction had 7 bases not matched to a gene; V was cut back by 2 bases and J by 4 bases. CDR3 size: 16 residues. The germline V gene encodes CDR1 SGHAT and CDR2 FQDESV (reference sequence). In DNA form, the CDR3 reads TGTGCCAGCAGCTTAAGAGCAGGGGGCTCATACAATGAGCAGTTCTTC. Amino acids: CASSLRAGGSYNEQFF.

The J gene is TRBJ2-5, the V gene TRBV5-6; no definite D call. Germline V gene lookup returns CDR1 SGHDT and CDR2 YYEEEE. This CDR3 contains 11 residues. Trimming pared 3 bases from V and 7 bases from J, leaving 7 bases between. CDR3 coding DNA: TGTGCCAGCAGCTCCGGTAGGACCCAGTACTTC. This sequence encodes CASSSGRTQYF. Drawing the rest from reference TRBV5-6 and TRBJ2-5, the complete variable domain is DAGVTQSPTHLIKTRGQQVTLRCSPKSGHDTVSWYQQALGQGPQFIFQYYEEEERQRGNFPDRFSGHQFPNYSSELNVNALLLGDSALYLCASSSGRTQYFGPGTRLLVL.

The chain has TRBV6-5 and TRBJ2-3; D assignment may be TRBD1 or TRBD2 (6 bases each). Looked up from germline, CDR1 is MNHEY and CDR2 is SVGAGI. V lost 0 bases and J 4 bases, leaving 11 bases between the germline ends. This CDR3 is 15 amino acids long. The CDR3 loop is CASSYSLGGPDTQYF. Here the CDR3 DNA reads TGTGCCAGCAGTTACTCGTTGGGGGGCCCAGATACGCAGTATTTT.

The rearrangement joins TRBV6-5 to TRBJ2-7, with a weak D call TRBD2 (6 bases). From germline, CDR1 is MNHEY and CDR2 SVGAGI. This CDR3 has 13 amino acids. Trimming pared 6 bases from V and 5 bases from J, leaving 14 bases between. CDR3 nucleotide sequence: TGTGCCAGCAGCCCTAGCGATATCCACGAGCAGTACTTC. Residues: CASSPSDIHEQYF.

This clone occurred a few times. V gene TRBV29-1 combines with J gene TRBJ2-3; perhaps TRBD1 as D (6 bases). The CDR3 runs 15 residues. Germline lookup yields CDR1 SQVTM and CDR2 ANQGSEA. Trimming took 2 bases from V and 3 from J, leaving 15 bases between them. CDR3 nucleotide sequence: TGCAGCGTTGAAAAACGACAGGCCACTACAGATACGCAGTATTTT. Protein product: CSVEKRQATTDTQYF.

The CDR3 sequence: CSVVGKNGYTF. For the CDR3, the DNA is TGCAGCGTTGTGGGTAAGAATGGCTACACCTTC. The chain uses TRBV29-1 and TRBJ1-2; D unclear. CDR3 length: 11 amino acids. Germline CDR1 is SQVTM and CDR2 is ANQGSEA. Trimming removed 4 bases at V and 6 bases at J, with 9 bases between.

The chain is built from TRBV30 and TRBJ1-2; maybe TRBD1 (5 bases). Trimming removed 8 bases at V and 3 bases at J, with 16 bases between. The CDR3 runs 13 residues. Germline V gene data show CDR1 as GTSNPN and CDR2 as SVGIG (reference sequence). DNA of the CDR3: TGTGCCCACTACAAGGGGACCTACTATGGCTACACCTTC. This sequence encodes CAHYKGTYYGYTF.

Here the CDR3 DNA reads TGTGCCAGCAGCGCCGTGGGATGGGAGAACACCGGGGAGCTGTTTTTT. Translation: CASSAVGWENTGELFF. The chain uses TRBV7-3 and TRBJ2-2; the D is unclear. V was cut by 5 bases and J by 1 base, with 14 bases left in between. The CDR3 is 16 residues long. Per germline, CDR1 SGHTA and CDR2 FQGTGA. Filled out from reference TRBV7-3 and TRBJ2-2, the complete variable domain reads GAGVSQTPSNKVTEKGKYVELRCDPISGHTALYWYRQSLGQGPEFLIYFQGTGAADDSGLPNDRFFAVRPEGSVSTLKIQRTERGDSAVYLCASSAVGWENTGELFFGEGSRLTVL.

For this clone: A junction boundary mismatches the germline segment, possibly from a read error. The J gene is TRBJ1-5, the V gene TRBV5-6, with 8 positions matching TRBD1. The CDR3 extends over 15 amino acids. CDR1 is SGHDT, CDR2 YYEEEE, per germline. Written as DNA, the CDR3 is TGTGCCAGCAGTTTGGGGACAGGTAGCAATCAGCCCCAGCATTTT. Its translation: CASSLGTGSNQPQHF.

V usage is TRBV27 and J usage is TRBJ1-5; TRBD1 might be the D (5 bases). This CDR3 is 15 amino acids long. Between the trimmed V and J ends, which lost 2 bases and 7 bases, there was a span of 15 bases. From germline, CDR1 is MNHEY and CDR2 SMNVEV (reference sequence). As DNA, the CDR3 is TGTGCCAGCAGTTTAGGGCCCGGGTGGGGGCAGCCCCAGCATTTT. Its translation is CASSLGPGWGQPQHF.

The rearrangement links TRBV9 to TRBJ2-1; maybe TRBD1 (6 bases). V lost 4 bases to trimming and J lost 5 bases, with 13 bases between them. Germline values: CDR1 SGDLS, CDR2 YYNGEE. The CDR3 contains 14 residues. The CDR3, as DNA: TGTGCCAGCAGCCCCCGACAGGATGACAATGAGCAGTTCTTC. Encoded protein: CASSPRQDDNEQFF. The full variable domain, completed using reference TRBV9 and TRBJ2-1, is DSGVTQTPKHLITATGQRVTLRCSPRSGDLSVYWYQQSLDQGLQFLIQYYNGEERAKGNILERFSAQQFPDLHSELNLSSLELGDSALYFCASSPRQDDNEQFFGPGTRLTVL.

The chain links TRBV7-9 to TRBJ1-2, with 10 positions matching TRBD1. J lost 2 bases, V lost 3 bases, and 12 bases had no gene match. The CDR3 runs to 18 residues. Germline CDR1 is SEHNR and CDR2 is FQNEAQ (reference sequence). This chain's CDR3 is CASSLAVLTGGENYGYTF. The CDR3 coding sequence is TGTGCCAGCAGCTTGGCCGTGCTGACAGGGGGCGAGAACTATGGCTACACCTTC.

This clone was counted a few times. In nucleotides, the CDR3 is TGTGCCAGCCGTCGTTCAGGGAATTCCTACAATGAGCAGTTCTTC. It codes for CASRRSGNSYNEQFF. The chain links TRBV5-8 to TRBJ2-1; D may be TRBD1 (5 bases). The CDR3 is 15 residues long. Trimming took 7 bases from V and 1 from J, leaving 15 bases between them. The germline gives CDR1 SGHTS, CDR2 YDEGEE.

The rearrangement uses TRBV2 and TRBJ1-1; D may be TRBD1 (6 bases). The CDR3 extends over 13 amino acids. Trimming pared 10 bases from V and 4 bases from J, leaving 16 bases between. Per the germline V gene, CDR1 is SNHLY and CDR2 is FYNNEI. CDR3 nucleotide sequence: TGTGCCATACAAACAGGGAATCCCACTGAAGCTTTCTTT. Protein product: CAIQTGNPTEAFF. The whole variable domain, filled in from reference TRBV2 and TRBJ1-1, reads EPEVTQTPSHQVTQMGQEVILRCVPISNHLYFYWYRQILGQKVEFLVSFYNNEISEKSEIFDDQFSVERPDGSNFTLKIRSTKLEDSAMYFCAIQTGNPTEAFFGQGTRLTVV.

V gene TRBV15 combines with J gene TRBJ1-5, with 8 bases that match TRBD1. V dropped 0 bases and J dropped 5; count of bases not matched to a gene: 9. The CDR3 consists of 17 residues. CDR1 and CDR2 from the germline V gene are LNHNV and YYDKDF (reference sequence). The DNA for the CDR3 is TGTGCCACCAGCAGAGATCGTAGACAGGGGATTGATCAGCCCCAGCATTTT. The encoded protein is CATSRDRRQGIDQPQHF.

The chain carries TRBV18 and TRBJ1-2, with 8 bases identical to TRBD1. The trim removed 3 bases at V and 4 bases at J, leaving 7 bases unmatched. CDR3 length: 15 residues. Per the germline V gene, CDR1 is KGHSH and CDR2 is LQKENI. CDR3 sequence: CASSPDRDRTYGYTF. The CDR3 DNA reads as TGTGCCAGCTCACCCGATAGGGACAGGACCTATGGCTACACCTTC.

This sequence joins TRBV30 and TRBJ1-4; 7 bases are shared with TRBD1. CDR1 is GTSNPN, CDR2 SVGIG, per germline (reference sequence). The length of the CDR3 is 14 residues. V gave up 5 bases and J gave up 1 base; unmatched junction bases: 4. CDR3 nucleotide sequence: TGTGCCTGGTCTCAGGGGGGAACTAATGAAAAACTGTTTTTT. Encoded protein: CAWSQGGTNEKLFF.

This chain uses TRBV7-2 with TRBJ1-5; tentative D call: TRBD1 (5 bases). The ends were cut back, 5 bases at V and 3 bases at J, with 20 bases in the middle. Germline loops: CDR1 SGHTA, CDR2 FQGNSA. The CDR3 is made up of 17 amino acids. CDR3 DNA: TGTGCCAGCAGCCGTTACCGGTTGGTCAGGGACAATCAGCCCCAGCATTTT. This translates into CASSRYRLVRDNQPQHF.

The chain couples TRBV4-1 to TRBJ1-1; 9 nucleotides match TRBD1. The V gene's germline CDR1 is MGHRA and CDR2 YSYEKL. The CDR3 has 14 amino acids. V shed 4 bases and J 6 bases; nucleotides not matched to a gene: 6. The CDR3 DNA sequence: TGCGCCAGCAGCCTAACAGGGGGCCGGTCTGAAGCTTTCTTT. Translating it yields CASSLTGGRSEAFF.

In its sample, this clone was seen a few times. The gene calls are TRBV15 and TRBJ2-5; unclear D gene. CDR3 size: 11 residues. V gave up 5 bases and J gave up 4 bases, with 5 bases separating them. CDR1 is LNHNV and CDR2 is YYDKDF in the germline V gene (reference sequence). CDR3 sequence: CATSAGETQYF. For the CDR3, the DNA is TGTGCCACCAGCGCCGGAGAGACCCAGTACTTC.

The count of this clone is one. The rearrangement links TRBV2 to TRBJ2-2; D is possibly TRBD1 (6 bases). CDR1 is SNHLY, CDR2 FYNNEI, per germline. V lost 3 bases to trimming and J lost 0 bases, with 8 bases between them. This CDR3 is built from 15 residues. CDR3 sequence reads: CASSEWGPNTGELFF. The DNA of the CDR3 is TGTGCCAGCAGTGAGTGGGGGCCGAACACCGGGGAGCTGTTTTTT.

The chain carries TRBV29-1 and TRBJ2-5, with D possibly matching TRBD1 (7 bases). This CDR3 spans 17 amino acids. Trimming took off 0 bases at V and 0 bases at J, with 17 bases between the two ends. Germline V gives CDR1 SQVTM, CDR2 ANQGSEA. DNA for the CDR3: TGCAGCGTTGAAGACCCATTACAGGGGACTTACCAAGAGACCCAGTACTTC. Protein sequence: CSVEDPLQGTYQETQYF. The variable domain in full, completed from reference TRBV29-1 and TRBJ2-5, reads SAVISQKPSRDICQRGTSLTIQCQVDSQVTMMFWYRQQPGQSLTLIATANQGSEATYESGFVIDKFPISRPNLTFSTLTVSNMSPEDSSIYLCSVEDPLQGTYQETQYFGPGTRLLVL.

This clone was picked up a small number of times. J is TRBJ1-3 and V is TRBV7-8; D possibly corresponds to TRBD1 (5 bases). Germline lookup yields CDR1 SGHVS and CDR2 FQNEAQ. V lost 1 base to trimming and J lost 0 bases, with 7 bases between them. There are 15 residues in the CDR3. The CDR3 DNA reads as TGTGCCAGCAGCTTAGGCGGGACCTCTGGAAACACCATATATTTT. Its translation: CASSLGGTSGNTIYF. The variable domain in full, with the rest retrieved from reference TRBV7-8 and TRBJ1-3, is GAGVSQSPRYKVAKRGQDVALRCDPISGHVSLFWYQQALGQGPEFLTYFQNEAQLDKSGLPSDRFFAERPEGSVSTLKIQRTQQEDSAVYLCASSLGGTSGNTIYFGEGSWLTVV.

The rearrangement joins TRBV6-1 to TRBJ2-2, with D perhaps TRBD2 (5 bases). This CDR3 comprises 12 residues. From germline, CDR1 is MNHNS and CDR2 SASEGT. V was clipped by 9 bases and J by 3 bases, with 8 bases between them. In nucleotides, the CDR3 is TGTGCCAGTCCCGGGGACACCGGGGAGCTGTTTTTT. Protein: CASPGDTGELFF.

In this sample, this clone turned up a few times. This chain links TRBV10-3 with TRBJ1-1; the D is unclear. The CDR3 runs 18 residues. Germline V lookup: CDR1 ENHRY, CDR2 SYGVKD. V lost 0 bases and J 0 bases, leaving 17 bases between the germline ends. CDR3: CAISESWYTSNMNTEAFF. The DNA for the CDR3 is TGTGCCATCAGTGAGTCATGGTACACGAGTAACATGAACACTGAAGCTTTCTTT.

CDR3 amino acids: CASRRGSLATDTQYF. DNA of the CDR3: TGTGCCAGCAGGCGGGGATCCCTGGCCACAGATACGCAGTATTTT. The chain links TRBV2 to TRBJ2-3; a possible D gene is TRBD2 (6 bases). CDR3 size: 15 residues. The V end lost 6 bases, the J end lost 2 bases, and 15 bases lay between the germline ends. Germline lookup yields CDR1 SNHLY and CDR2 FYNNEI. Full variable domain (rest looked up from reference TRBV2 and TRBJ2-3): EPEVTQTPSHQVTQMGQEVILRCVPISNHLYFYWYRQILGQKVEFLVSFYNNEISEKSEIFDDQFSVERPDGSNFTLKIRSTKLEDSAMYFCASRRGSLATDTQYFGPGTRLTVL.